The 4 T cell receptor beta chains reported below all come from one sample, sequenced in a study of cytomegalovirus exposure and HLA in healthy donors. The PCR made use of 60 Vbeta and 13 Jbeta primers. Method: immunoSEQ multiplex PCR; TCRdb's copy keeps in-frame clones and lacks some. The table shows 100,000 to 150,000 clones, with roughly 71% occurring only once. The sample was PBMCs. The receptors were sampled from a woman aged 50 to 65 in good health and CMV-seropositive.

This chain links TRBV6-5 with TRBJ1-1; TRBD1 matches 7 bases. This CDR3 spans 15 amino acids. V was pared by 4 bases and J by 1 base, with 6 bases of the junction left unmatched. CDR1 is MNHEY, CDR2 SVGAGI, per germline. DNA of the CDR3: TGTGCCAGCAGTTCCTCCGGGACAGCGAACACTGAAGCTTTCTTT. This encodes CASSSSGTANTEAFF.

This clone was seen only a few times. CDR3 sequence (DNA): TGTGCCAGCAGTGGATGGCAGTATCAGCCCCAGCATTTT. Translating it yields CASSGWQYQPQHF. The V gene is TRBV6-1, the J gene TRBJ1-5; D ambiguous. The germline V gene has CDR1 MNHNS and CDR2 SASEGT. The V end lost 4 bases, the J end lost 5 bases, and 9 bases lay between the germline ends. The CDR3 spans 13 residues.

This clone has only a few counts. The rearrangement links TRBV6-5 to TRBJ2-4, with D tentatively TRBD1 (6 bases). V lost 0 bases to trimming and J lost 7 bases, with 10 bases between them. Germline lookup yields CDR1 MNHEY and CDR2 SVGAGI. This CDR3 contains 14 residues. CDR3 nucleotides: TGTGCCAGCAGTTACTCAGGGGACATCAACATTCAGTACTTC. It translates to CASSYSGDINIQYF.

This CDR3 reads CASSLASTGRGETQYF. For the CDR3, the DNA is TGTGCCAGCAGCTTGGCCTCGACGGGGAGGGGAGAGACCCAGTACTTC. The genes are TRBV5-5 and TRBJ2-5; the match to TRBD2 covers 7 bases. Germline CDR1 SGHKS, CDR2 YYEKEE (reference sequence). With 0 bases clipped from V and 4 bases from J, the junction kept 9 bases outside the gene matches. The CDR3 contains 16 residues.